The 22 T cell receptor beta chains below were found in one sample sequenced in a study of shared clonotypes between healthy human individuals. Produced via immunoSEQ multiplex PCR; TCRdb's table is partial and in-frame only. The table lists around 2.3 million clones, 90% to 97% of them singletons. Material: naive CD4+ T cells sorted from blood. Subset reported: CD45RA+ positively selected. These receptors all come from a man between 18 and 29 years old in good health.

Comment on this clone: This sample includes further DNA sequences coding for the same CDR3. The chain recombines TRBV5-1 with TRBJ1-6; 9 bases align to TRBD1. This CDR3 contains 16 residues. Germline trimming cut 0 bases from V and 7 bases from J; bases unmatched to any gene: 5. Germline-derived CDR1 and CDR2 are SGHRS and YFSETQ. The chain's CDR3 is CASSLAGGQGNSPLHF. CDR3 DNA: TGCGCCAGCAGCTTGGCCGGGGGACAGGGCAATTCACCCCTCCACTTT.

The CDR3 reads CAWSDRGSEAFF. CDR3 bases: TGTGCCTGGAGTGACAGGGGATCTGAAGCTTTCTTT. V gene TRBV30 combines with J gene TRBJ1-1; 7 nucleotides match TRBD1. The CDR3 runs 12 residues. The V gene end was trimmed by 1 base and the J gene end by 6 bases; junction bases not matched to a gene: 2. Germline V CDR1 and CDR2: GTSNPN, SVGIG (reference sequence).

A note on this clone: The same CDR3 is also encoded by other DNA sequences in this sample. V gene TRBV5-1 combines with J gene TRBJ2-1, with 11 bases lining up with TRBD2. J lost 6 bases, V lost 0 bases, and 2 bases had no gene match. From germline, CDR1 is SGHRS and CDR2 YFSETQ. The CDR3 runs 15 residues. The CDR3 region has the DNA TGCGCCAGCAGCTTGGGGACTAGCGGGTCCAATGAGCAGTTCTTC. This codes for CASSLGTSGSNEQFF.

V and J are TRBV30 and TRBJ2-3; 12 bases line up with TRBD2. V dropped 4 bases and J dropped 4; count of bases not matched to a gene: 0. The CDR3 consists of 13 residues. Germline CDR1 reads GTSNPN; CDR2 reads SVGIG (reference sequence). CDR3 coding DNA: TGTGCCTGGACTAGCGGGAGGGCAGATACGCAGTATTTT. Protein product: CAWTSGRADTQYF.

The chain joins TRBV6-5 to TRBJ2-5, with D unresolved. Trimming removed 5 bases from V and 7 bases from J, with 11 bases in between. This CDR3 has 12 amino acids. Germline V gives CDR1 MNHEY, CDR2 SVGAGI. The CDR3 loop reads CASSRKSGTQYF. The CDR3 region has the DNA TGTGCCAGCAGTCGAAAAAGTGGGACCCAGTACTTC.

The rearrangement uses TRBV29-1 and TRBJ2-7; TRBD1 matches at 7 bases. The CDR3 covers 14 residues. V gave up 5 bases and J gave up 4 bases; unmatched junction bases: 11. Germline V gene lookup returns CDR1 SQVTM and CDR2 ANQGSEA. The CDR3 bases are TGCAGCGTTATCCGGGACAGCAATCTGTACGAGCAGTACTTC. This translates into CSVIRDSNLYEQYF.

The chain combines TRBV6-6 with TRBJ1-2; weak D call: TRBD1 (5 bases). Germline-derived CDR1 and CDR2 are MNHNY and SVGAGI (reference sequence). The V end was cut by 4 bases, the J end by 0 bases, with 12 bases between. The CDR3 has 15 residues. The CDR3 sequence is CASSSRGAANYGYTF. The CDR3 nucleotides read TGTGCCAGCAGTTCCAGAGGGGCAGCTAACTATGGCTACACCTTC.

This chain connects TRBV7-9 to TRBJ1-3, with 8 bases matching TRBD1. V shed 2 bases, J shed 0 bases, and the junction held 3 bases outside the gene matches. The V gene's germline CDR1 is SEHNR and CDR2 FQNEAQ (reference sequence). The CDR3 extends over 16 amino acids. The CDR3 DNA reads TGTGCCAGCAGCTTACCGGGACAGGCCTCTGGAAACACCATATATTTT. It is translated as CASSLPGQASGNTIYF.

This chain's CDR3 is CAISGGVSSYEQYF. CDR3 sequence (DNA): TGTGCCATCAGTGGTGGGGTAAGCTCCTACGAGCAGTACTTC. The genes are TRBV10-3 and TRBJ2-7; the D is unclear. Germline V gene lookup returns CDR1 ENHRY and CDR2 SYGVKD. V was cut by 4 bases and J by 0 bases, with 10 bases left in between. The CDR3 covers 14 residues.

The chain uses TRBV4-1 and TRBJ2-7; possibly TRBD1 for D (6 bases). Trimming removed 0 bases from V and 6 bases from J, with 15 bases in between. This CDR3 has 15 amino acids. Germline V gene data show CDR1 as MGHRA and CDR2 as YSYEKL. CDR3 DNA: TGCGCCAGCAGCCAAGAATCAGCAGGGGCGCCCGAGCAGTACTTC. Translation gives CASSQESAGAPEQYF.

This clone was observed a single time. The chain employs TRBV5-5 and TRBJ1-6; weak D call: TRBD1 (5 bases). Trimming shortened V by 0 bases and J by 6 bases, and 10 bases separated the two germline ends. Germline lookup yields CDR1 SGHKS and CDR2 YYEKEE (reference sequence). The CDR3 covers 15 residues. CDR3 nucleotide sequence: TGTGCCAGCAGCTTGGCGGGGGAGGTTAATTCACCCCTCCACTTT. The encoded protein is CASSLAGEVNSPLHF.

The chain combines TRBV4-1 with TRBJ1-3; D possibly corresponds to TRBD1 (5 bases). The V gene's germline CDR1 is MGHRA and CDR2 YSYEKL. Trimming shortened V by 0 bases and J by 2 bases, and 11 bases separated the two germline ends. This CDR3 is 16 amino acids long. CDR3 sequence (DNA): TGCGCCAGCAGCCAAGATCTCGCAGGGCCTGGAAACACCATATATTTT. Translated, it gives CASSQDLAGPGNTIYF.

On this clone itself: Other DNA sequences in this specimen translate into the identical CDR3. The V call is TRBV5-4, the J call TRBJ2-5, with no clear D. From germline, CDR1 is SGHNT and CDR2 YYREEE (reference sequence). Trimming shortened V by 0 bases and J by 1 base, and 7 bases separated the two germline ends. There are 14 residues in the CDR3. In DNA, the CDR3 is TGTGCCAGCAGCTTGGAAGGTCCCCAAGAGACCCAGTACTTC. Translating it yields CASSLEGPQETQYF.

This clone was detected a few times. The V gene is TRBV30, the J gene TRBJ1-1; D is unresolved. CDR3 size: 15 residues. The germline V and J ends were trimmed by 0 bases and 0 bases, with 11 bases remaining between them. Germline CDR1 reads GTSNPN; CDR2 reads SVGIG (reference sequence). The CDR3: CAWSVLGRMNTEAFF. CDR3 sequence (DNA): TGTGCCTGGAGTGTACTAGGACGGATGAACACTGAAGCTTTCTTT.

V gene TRBV7-2 combines with J gene TRBJ2-3; D uncertain. The CDR3 length is 15 residues. Germline V gene data show CDR1 as SGHTA and CDR2 as FQGNSA. Trimming took off 7 bases at V and 4 bases at J, with 18 bases between the two ends. The CDR3 region is CASTIRGRPPDTQYF. In DNA form, the CDR3 reads TGTGCCAGCACCATTCGTGGGCGTCCCCCAGATACGCAGTATTTT.

This sequence joins TRBV9 and TRBJ2-1; D may match TRBD1 or TRBD2 (5 bases each). CDR3 length: 18 amino acids. With 2 bases removed from V and 6 bases from J, the gap between germline ends came to 24 bases. Looked up from germline, CDR1 is SGDLS and CDR2 is YYNGEE. The CDR3 bases are TGTGCCAGCAGCGTCGACCATCCGGGACCACGATTTATCAATGAGCAGTTCTTC. This gives the protein CASSVDHPGPRFINEQFF.

CDR3 loop: CAWSVRTGKVEKLFF. In nucleotides, the CDR3 is TGTGCCTGGAGCGTACGGACAGGGAAAGTAGAAAAACTGTTTTTT. The chain has TRBV30 and TRBJ1-4, with TRBD1 identical over 8 bases. The CDR3 has 15 amino acids. With V trimmed by 3 bases and J by 8 bases, 11 bases remained unmatched. Germline V lookup: CDR1 GTSNPN, CDR2 SVGIG (reference sequence).

The J gene is TRBJ2-7, the V gene TRBV7-3, with 7 nucleotides matching TRBD1. V lost 5 bases and J lost 7; bases outside the gene matches: 8. The CDR3 sequence is 13 residues long. Germline CDR1 and CDR2: SGHTA and FQGTGA. CDR3 in amino acids: CASSPGGQGEQYF. For the CDR3, the DNA is TGTGCCAGCAGCCCAGGGGGTCAGGGGGAGCAGTACTTC.

CDR3 region: CASSPPGRGQGIYEQYF. The CDR3, as DNA: TGTGCCAGCTCACCACCGGGCAGGGGACAGGGGATCTACGAGCAGTACTTC. This chain connects TRBV18 to TRBJ2-7; 10 bases fit TRBD1. The CDR3 contains 17 residues. Germline CDR1 KGHSH, CDR2 LQKENI. The trim removed 0 bases at V and 3 bases at J, leaving 8 bases unmatched.

With regard to this clone: Other nucleotide sequences from this sample produce the same CDR3. The rearrangement joins TRBV27 to TRBJ2-6, with D tentatively TRBD1 (5 bases). Trimming took off 2 bases at V and 2 bases at J, with 7 bases between the two ends. The CDR3 is 15 residues long. The germline V gene encodes CDR1 MNHEY and CDR2 SMNVEV (reference sequence). CDR3 protein: CASSLQGAGANVLTF. CDR3 coding DNA: TGTGCCAGCAGTTTACAAGGGGCTGGGGCCAACGTCCTGACTTTC.

The chain has TRBV30 and TRBJ2-6, with D tentatively TRBD1 or TRBD2 (6 bases each). CDR3 length: 15 residues. Trimming took off 3 bases at V and 4 bases at J, with 13 bases between the two ends. Germline CDR1 and CDR2: GTSNPN and SVGIG (reference sequence). This CDR3 is CAWRGGTRGANVLTF. Written as DNA, the CDR3 is TGTGCCTGGAGAGGGGGGACGCGAGGGGCCAACGTCCTGACTTTC.

The table lists this clone with a count of one. This chain uses TRBV6-1 with TRBJ2-5, with TRBD1 matching over 8 bases. This CDR3 comprises 13 residues. Unmatched junction bases numbered 5, after V lost 6 bases and J lost 5 bases. From germline, CDR1 is MNHNS and CDR2 SASEGT. CDR3 nucleotides: TGTGCCAGCAGAGGGGACAGGCAGGAGACCCAGTACTTC. Its protein is CASRGDRQETQYF.